A selection of T cell receptor beta chains follows, all from one sample in a study of regulatory T cells in long-lasting Graves disease. TCRdb re-called the multiplex PCR reads through MiXCR, storing one row per CDR3 protein. The table shows 680,000 or so distinct CDR3 sequences, with approximately 15% occurring only once. This sample was also put to use in a study of T cells in Graves' hyperthyroidism and ophthalmopathy.

The sample was peripheral blood mononuclear cells (PBMCs), taken at new diagnosis, from a patient treated with antithyroid drugs. The receptors come from a woman in her twenties or thirties with Graves disease. Each CDR3 is given with its conserved first and last residue. Fields, in order: CDR3 DNA, CDR3 protein, V gene, J gene, clone size, D gene. D genes are given only for firm matches. Some rows mark clone size as missing; the rest say once, few, many or name a class of expanded clone.

CDR3 DNA: TGTGCCAGCAGTAAGTGGCAACAGGGGGACCCTTCCTACGAGCAGTACTTC
CDR3 protein: CASSKWQQGDPSYEQYF
V gene: TRBV6-2/TRBV6-3
J gene: TRBJ2-7
clone size: many
D gene: TRBD1

CDR3 DNA: TGTGCCAGCAGCCCGATCAATGGGGCCCAGTACTTC
CDR3 protein: CASSPINGAQYF
V gene: TRBV3-1
J gene: TRBJ2-5
clone size: .
D gene: .

CDR3 DNA: TGTGCCAGCGGGCATATGGGGAGGTTTGACGAGCAGTACTTC
CDR3 protein: CASGHMGRFDEQYF
V gene: TRBV18
J gene: TRBJ2-7
clone size: few
D gene: .

CDR3 DNA: TGCGCCAGCAGCCCGGACACAGGGGGCGGAAACATTCAGTACTTC
CDR3 protein: CASSPDTGGGNIQYF
V gene: TRBV5-1
J gene: TRBJ2-4
clone size: many
D gene: TRBD1

CDR3 DNA: TGTGCCATCAGTGCCCCAGAGCAGGCGGGCTCCTACGAGCAGTACTTC
CDR3 protein: CAISAPEQAGSYEQYF
V gene: TRBV10-3
J gene: TRBJ2-7
clone size: many
D gene: .

CDR3 DNA: TGTGCCAGCAGTTTCGTTTTTGGGGGGCAGCAGCCCCAGCATTTT
CDR3 protein: CASSFVFGGQQPQHF
V gene: TRBV28
J gene: TRBJ1-5
clone size: many
D gene: .

CDR3 DNA: TGTGCCAGTAGTATAGTATTGGTGAGCAATCAGCCCCAGCATTTT
CDR3 protein: CASSIVLVSNQPQHF
V gene: TRBV19
J gene: TRBJ1-5
clone size: few
D gene: .

CDR3 DNA: TGTGCCAGCAGTTACCGGGGTTCAGATACGCAGTATTTT
CDR3 protein: CASSYRGSDTQYF
V gene: TRBV6-2/TRBV6-3
J gene: TRBJ2-3
clone size: few
D gene: .

CDR3 DNA: TGTGCCAGCAGCTTGGGAGCGGGAGTGGGGTTACTCACAGATACGCAGTATTTT
CDR3 protein: CASSLGAGVGLLTDTQYF
V gene: TRBV7-2
J gene: TRBJ2-3
clone size: few
D gene: TRBD2

CDR3 DNA: TGTGCCATCAGTTCACCCGGGCTCCGGGGCTACGAGCAGTACTTC
CDR3 protein: CAISSPGLRGYEQYF
V gene: TRBV10-3
J gene: TRBJ2-7
clone size: many
D gene: .

CDR3 DNA: TGCAGTGCGCCCCGGACAGGGCAAGAGACCCAGTACTTC
CDR3 protein: CSAPRTGQETQYF
V gene: TRBV20-1
J gene: TRBJ2-5
clone size: few
D gene: TRBD1

CDR3 DNA: TGTGCCAACCAGGCCTCTAACTATGGCTACACCTTC
CDR3 protein: CANQASNYGYTF
V gene: TRBV10-3
J gene: TRBJ1-2
clone size: many
D gene: .

CDR3 DNA: TGTGCCACCTTAGCGGGGAGGCCTTCCTACGAGCAGTACTTC
CDR3 protein: CATLAGRPSYEQYF
V gene: TRBV2
J gene: TRBJ2-7
clone size: few
D gene: TRBD2

CDR3 DNA: TGTGCCATCAGTGAGCCGACAAACTATGGCTACACCTTC
CDR3 protein: CAISEPTNYGYTF
V gene: TRBV10-3
J gene: TRBJ1-2
clone size: .
D gene: .

CDR3 DNA: TGTGCCAGCACCCGCCAGGGGGGAGTGACAGATACGCAGTATTTT
CDR3 protein: CASTRQGGVTDTQYF
V gene: TRBV2
J gene: TRBJ2-3
clone size: many
D gene: .

CDR3 DNA: TGTGCCAGCAGGACAGGGGGCACTGAAGCTTTCTTT
CDR3 protein: CASRTGGTEAFF
V gene: TRBV28
J gene: TRBJ1-1
clone size: many
D gene: TRBD1

CDR3 DNA: TGTGCCAGCAGTTTATCGATGGGGGGAAACACCATATATTTT
CDR3 protein: CASSLSMGGNTIYF
V gene: TRBV28
J gene: TRBJ1-3
clone size: .
D gene: .

CDR3 DNA: TGTGCCAGCAGTTTACCCCCGACTAGCGGGAGAGGGGTGGATACGCAGTATTTT
CDR3 protein: CASSLPPTSGRGVDTQYF
V gene: TRBV27
J gene: TRBJ2-3
clone size: .
D gene: TRBD2

CDR3 DNA: TGTGCCAGCAGTTTAGGAACTACTAGCGGGGCCACAGATACGCAGTATTTT
CDR3 protein: CASSLGTTSGATDTQYF
V gene: TRBV28
J gene: TRBJ2-3
clone size: .
D gene: TRBD2

CDR3 DNA: TGTGCCAGCAGGAACAGGGTCCAAGAGACCCAGTACTTC
CDR3 protein: CASRNRVQETQYF
V gene: TRBV6-1
J gene: TRBJ2-5
clone size: .
D gene: .

CDR3 DNA: TGTGCCAGCAGCGCGGACAGGGGGGCCAAAAACATTCAGTACTTC
CDR3 protein: CASSADRGAKNIQYF
V gene: TRBV2
J gene: TRBJ2-4
clone size: many
D gene: TRBD1

CDR3 DNA: TGCGCCAGCAGCTTGGAAGACGACACAGATACGCAGTATTTT
CDR3 protein: CASSLEDDTDTQYF
V gene: TRBV5-1
J gene: TRBJ2-3
clone size: .
D gene: .

CDR3 DNA: TGTGCCTGGAGACCCTCTGCTGGCTACACCTTC
CDR3 protein: CAWRPSAGYTF
V gene: TRBV30
J gene: TRBJ1-2
clone size: .
D gene: .

CDR3 DNA: TGTGCCAGCAGCCAAGTAGGGCGAGACAGGGGAACCGGGGAGCTGTTTTTT
CDR3 protein: CASSQVGRDRGTGELFF
V gene: TRBV4-2
J gene: TRBJ2-2
clone size: .
D gene: TRBD1

CDR3 DNA: TGTGCCACCAGCACGAGGGTGAACACTGAAGCTTTCTTT
CDR3 protein: CATSTRVNTEAFF
V gene: TRBV15
J gene: TRBJ1-1
clone size: few
D gene: .

CDR3 DNA: TGTGCCAGCAGCTTATCCGTGGGACTACGGCACAATGAGCAGTTCTTC
CDR3 protein: CASSLSVGLRHNEQFF
V gene: TRBV7-2
J gene: TRBJ2-1
clone size: .
D gene: TRBD2

CDR3 DNA: TGTGCCAGCAGCCCTAGGGTAGGACTAGCGGAATCCTACGAGCAGTACTTC
CDR3 protein: CASSPRVGLAESYEQYF
V gene: TRBV3-1
J gene: TRBJ2-7
clone size: .
D gene: TRBD2

CDR3 DNA: TGTGCCACCAGTGATCCGACAGCGAACACCGGGGAGCTGTTTTTT
CDR3 protein: CATSDPTANTGELFF
V gene: TRBV24-1
J gene: TRBJ2-2
clone size: .
D gene: .

CDR3 DNA: TGTGCCAGCAACCACAGGGGTGAGACCCAGTACTTC
CDR3 protein: CASNHRGETQYF
V gene: TRBV11-1
J gene: TRBJ2-5
clone size: many
D gene: TRBD1

CDR3 DNA: TGTGCCAGCATTCGGGACAGCCCCTACGAGCAGTACTTC
CDR3 protein: CASIRDSPYEQYF
V gene: TRBV6-1
J gene: TRBJ2-7
clone size: .
D gene: TRBD1

CDR3 DNA: TGTGCCAGCAGCGGACTCTACTCTGAAGCTTTCTTT
CDR3 protein: CASSGLYSEAFF
V gene: TRBV27
J gene: TRBJ1-1
clone size: .
D gene: .

CDR3 DNA: TGTGCTAACGGGCGGGAGTGGTACGAGCAGTACTTC
CDR3 protein: CANGREWYEQYF
V gene: TRBV2
J gene: TRBJ2-7
clone size: many
D gene: TRBD2

CDR3 DNA: TGTGCCAGCAGCTTAGGTTTGACTAGCGGGTATCACGAGCAGTACTTC
CDR3 protein: CASSLGLTSGYHEQYF
V gene: TRBV7-6
J gene: TRBJ2-7
clone size: many
D gene: TRBD2

CDR3 DNA: TGTGCCAGCCGAATATCGGGACACAACTCTAGCACAGATACGCAGTATTTT
CDR3 protein: CASRISGHNSSTDTQYF
V gene: TRBV19
J gene: TRBJ2-3
clone size: .
D gene: .

CDR3 DNA: TGCGCCAGCAGCTTATTTCTCCGGGACAGGGAAGATACGCAGTATTTT
CDR3 protein: CASSLFLRDREDTQYF
V gene: TRBV5-1
J gene: TRBJ2-3
clone size: .
D gene: TRBD1

CDR3 DNA: TGTGCCAGCAGCCTGGGACTAGCGGGAGGTCGCAATGAGCAGTTCTTC
CDR3 protein: CASSLGLAGGRNEQFF
V gene: TRBV7-2
J gene: TRBJ2-1
clone size: .
D gene: TRBD2

CDR3 DNA: TGTGCCAGCAGGGTTTCGAGCACAGATACGCAGTATTTT
CDR3 protein: CASRVSSTDTQYF
V gene: TRBV28
J gene: TRBJ2-3
clone size: few
D gene: .

CDR3 DNA: TGTGCCAGCTCACCGGACAGGGATAATTCACCCCTCCACTTT
CDR3 protein: CASSPDRDNSPLHF
V gene: TRBV18
J gene: TRBJ1-6
clone size: once
D gene: TRBD1

CDR3 DNA: TGTGCCAGCAGTGACCGACCGGGTGGGCTGACTGAAGCTTTCTTT
CDR3 protein: CASSDRPGGLTEAFF
V gene: TRBV25-1
J gene: TRBJ1-1
clone size: .
D gene: .

CDR3 DNA: TGTGCCAGCAGCCTGGAGAGATACAATGAGCAGTTCTTC
CDR3 protein: CASSLERYNEQFF
V gene: TRBV5-8
J gene: TRBJ2-1
clone size: .
D gene: .

CDR3 DNA: TGTGCCAGCGGCCGGGACAGGGAGGGCTACACCTTC
CDR3 protein: CASGRDREGYTF
V gene: TRBV28
J gene: TRBJ1-2
clone size: many
D gene: TRBD1

CDR3 DNA: TGTGCCAGCAGCCTGACTAGCGACGAGCAGTACTTC
CDR3 protein: CASSLTSDEQYF
V gene: TRBV7-2
J gene: TRBJ2-7
clone size: many
D gene: TRBD2

CDR3 DNA: TGCAGTGCTAGTGCCCTAATGGTGGCCTACGAGCAGTACTTC
CDR3 protein: CSASALMVAYEQYF
V gene: TRBV20-1
J gene: TRBJ2-7
clone size: many
D gene: .

CDR3 DNA: TGTGCCAGCAGGCCCGACGAGGGAACTGAAGCTTTCTTT
CDR3 protein: CASRPDEGTEAFF
V gene: TRBV9
J gene: TRBJ1-1
clone size: few
D gene: .

CDR3 DNA: TGTGCCAGCAGCTTTCAGGGGATGGTCCAAGAGACCCAGTACTTC
CDR3 protein: CASSFQGMVQETQYF
V gene: TRBV11-2
J gene: TRBJ2-5
clone size: many
D gene: .

CDR3 DNA: TGCAGCGTTGACGAGTGGGGCGCAATGCGGGGCTACACCTTC
CDR3 protein: CSVDEWGAMRGYTF
V gene: TRBV29-1
J gene: TRBJ1-2
clone size: .
D gene: .

CDR3 DNA: TGTGCCAGCAGTCCCCGACAGGGGTACAATCAGCCCCAGCATTTT
CDR3 protein: CASSPRQGYNQPQHF
V gene: TRBV12-3/TRBV12-4
J gene: TRBJ1-5
clone size: many
D gene: TRBD1

CDR3 DNA: TGCGCCAGCAGTGAGTCGGGACTAGCGGCTCAAGAGACCCAGTACTTC
CDR3 protein: CASSESGLAAQETQYF
V gene: TRBV10-1
J gene: TRBJ2-5
clone size: .
D gene: TRBD2

CDR3 DNA: TGTGCCAGCATCACTTCCCGGAGTTTGAACAATGAGCAGTTCTTC
CDR3 protein: CASITSRSLNNEQFF
V gene: TRBV2
J gene: TRBJ2-1
clone size: .
D gene: .

CDR3 DNA: TGTGCCAGCAGCGTCAAACAGGGGACTGAAGCTTTCTTT
CDR3 protein: CASSVKQGTEAFF
V gene: TRBV11-2
J gene: TRBJ1-1
clone size: many
D gene: TRBD1

CDR3 DNA: TGTACCAGCAGCTTAAGACTAGCGGGAGCGTACGAGCAGTACTTC
CDR3 protein: CTSSLRLAGAYEQYF
V gene: TRBV7-2
J gene: TRBJ2-7
clone size: .
D gene: TRBD2

CDR3 DNA: TGTGCCAGCAGTTATCGTGGGACCGTCAACACTGAAGCTTTCTTT
CDR3 protein: CASSYRGTVNTEAFF
V gene: TRBV6-2/TRBV6-3
J gene: TRBJ1-1
clone size: .
D gene: .